The 3 T cell receptor beta chains reported below all come from one sample, sequenced in a study of blood T cell repertoires in COVID-19. Libraries were prepared by immunoSEQ multiplex PCR; TCRdb keeps only in-frame clonotypes and omits some of them. Among 95,000 to 150,000 clones, 84% were seen once, and the ten largest hold roughly 3.5%. Sequenced: PBMCs or T cells enriched from blood (not recorded which). These receptors originate from a woman in her 30s who had recovered from COVID-19.

The chain combines TRBV28 with TRBJ1-6; TRBD1 aligns across 7 bases. The CDR3 contains 16 residues. Germline CDR1 reads MDHEN; CDR2 reads SYDVKM. With V trimmed by 8 bases and J by 5 bases, 12 bases remained unmatched. CDR3 residues: CASDSQGRWDNSPLHF. The CDR3 nucleotides are TGTGCCAGCGATTCACAGGGGAGATGGGATAATTCACCCCTCCACTTT.

A few counts support this clone. This chain uses TRBV5-4 with TRBJ2-5; weak D call: TRBD2 (6 bases). The germline V and J ends were trimmed by 4 bases and 2 bases, with 9 bases remaining between them. The germline gives CDR1 SGHNT, CDR2 YYREEE (reference sequence). The CDR3 covers 13 residues. CDR3 sequence reads: CASSTRGQETQYF. The CDR3 bases are TGTGCCAGCAGCACACGGGGGCAAGAGACCCAGTACTTC.

This rearrangement joins TRBV5-1 to TRBJ1-1; 9 bases fit TRBD1. The germline CDR1 and CDR2 sequences are SGHRS and YFSETQ. The CDR3 consists of 14 residues. J gave up 4 bases and V 4 bases, and 5 bases lay outside the gene matches. CDR3 loop: CASSTGTGITEAFF. CDR3 nucleotide sequence: TGCGCCAGCAGCACCGGGACAGGGATCACTGAAGCTTTCTTT.